One sample yielded the 7 T cell receptor beta chains listed below, sequenced in a study of blood T cells in healthy people across ages. Using a J-beta primer mix together with a sample-barcoded 5' primer, a second PCR was run for about 7 to 12 cycles. Each CDR3 protein gets one entry after TCRdb re-called the 5' RACE reads with MiXCR. Among more than 900,000 distinct CDR3 sequences listed, almost 25% were seen once. This sample also belongs to another study, concerning T cells of mothers and their children.

Sequenced sample: blood. The receptors derive from a girl aged 2-10 years in good health.

This clonotype was counted between two and nine times. The chain is built from TRBV6-2 or TRBV6-3 and TRBJ2-1; D unresolved. This CDR3 contains 15 residues. V was cut by 2 bases and J by 2 bases, with 10 bases left in between. Germline CDR1 is MNHEY and CDR2 is SVGEGT. This chain's CDR3 is CASSYPAVAYNEQFF. The DNA for the CDR3 is TGTGCCAGCAGTTACCCCGCAGTCGCCTACAATGAGCAGTTCTTC.

The chain joins TRBV2 to TRBJ2-7; D is ambiguous. The CDR3 spans 15 residues. V lost 0 bases and J lost 2, with 11 bases in between. Germline V lookup: CDR1 SNHLY, CDR2 FYNNEI. The CDR3, as DNA: TGTGCCAGCAGTGAAGCGATATCGATTACCTACGAGCAGTACTTC. This encodes CASSEAISITYEQYF.

This clonotype was detected only a few times. V gene TRBV5-1 combines with J gene TRBJ2-1; D possibly corresponds to TRBD2 (5 bases). The tail of the sequence fits TRBJ2-7 better, so the J call may be wrong. The CDR3 runs to 16 residues. Germline assignment: CDR1 SGHRS and CDR2 YFSETQ. The CDR3 sequence is CASSPGVDFFSAEQYF. CDR3 coding DNA: TGCGCCAGCAGCCCCGGGGTGGACTTCTTCTCGGCCGAGCAGTACTTC.

This clonotype appeared a few times. CDR3: CSVEGREGAVLETQYF. The CDR3 coding sequence is TGCAGCGTTGAGGGTCGTGAAGGGGCGGTTTTGGAGACCCAGTACTTC. This chain links TRBV29-1 with TRBJ2-5, with TRBD1 as a possible D gene (5 bases). Per the germline V gene, CDR1 is SQVTM and CDR2 is ANQGSEA. CDR3 length equals 16 residues. V lost 3 bases to trimming and J lost 5 bases, with 22 bases between them. Full variable domain (remainder filled in from reference TRBV29-1 and TRBJ2-5): SAVISQKPSRDICQRGTSLTIQCQVDSQVTMMFWYRQQPGQSLTLIATANQGSEATYESGFVIDKFPISRPNLTFSTLTVSNMSPEDSSIYLCSVEGREGAVLETQYFGPGTRLLVL.

V and J are TRBV7-2 and TRBJ2-6; 10 nucleotides line up with TRBD1. Looked up from germline, CDR1 is SGHTA and CDR2 is FQGNSA. J lost 2 bases, V lost 5 bases, and 3 bases had no gene match. The CDR3 covers 16 residues. CDR3 nucleotide sequence: TGTGCCAGCAGCCGGGACAGGGGAGCTGGGGCCAACGTCCTGACTTTC. Translating it yields CASSRDRGAGANVLTF.

The V call is TRBV20-1, the J call TRBJ1-1; tentatively, D is TRBD1 (6 bases). This CDR3 is 14 amino acids long. CDR1 and CDR2 from the germline V gene are DFQATT and SNEGSKA (reference sequence). V was shortened by 4 bases and J by 4 bases, with 16 bases between the two germline ends. The CDR3 DNA reads as TGCAGTGCTACCAGGGGAGGGCTAGTCACTGAAGCTTTCTTT. As protein: CSATRGGLVTEAFF.

This clonotype appeared once. This chain links TRBV27 with TRBJ2-1; D is unclear. The CDR3 spans 16 residues. The V end was cut by 4 bases, the J end by 2 bases, with 15 bases between. Per germline, CDR1 MNHEY and CDR2 SMNVEV (reference sequence). The CDR3 sequence is CASSSLLAMTYNEQFF. The CDR3 DNA is TGTGCCAGCAGTTCGCTTTTAGCTATGACCTACAATGAGCAGTTCTTC.